The 5 T cell receptor beta chains reported below all come from one sample, sequenced in a study of blood T cells in healthy people across ages. It was with a sample-barcoded 5' primer and a J-beta primer mix that a second PCR of about 6 to 12 cycles was run. TCRdb independently ran MiXCR on the 5' RACE reads; one entry per CDR3 protein. The table records roughly 700,000 distinct CDR3 sequences, 20% to 25% of them present only once. These data were also filed under a second study, of T cells of mothers and their children.

The sample comprised blood. These receptors were collected from a boy aged 5 to 17 in good health.

There are a few counts of this clonotype. The chain recombines TRBV29-1 with TRBJ2-7, with a weak D call TRBD2 (6 bases). This CDR3 has 20 residues. Germline loops: CDR1 SQVTM, CDR2 ANQGSEA. V was trimmed by 3 bases and J by 3 bases, leaving 33 bases between them. This chain's CDR3 is CSVDLYPLLASTTNYYEQYF. In nucleotides, the CDR3 is TGCAGCGTTGACCTCTACCCTCTTCTAGCGAGCACCACCAACTACTACGAGCAGTACTTC.

The V gene is TRBV4-2, the J gene TRBJ2-1; D unclear. The CDR3 has 14 amino acids. The V gene lost 5 bases and the J gene lost 1 base, with 9 bases spanning the gap. Germline V lookup: CDR1 LGHNA, CDR2 YNFKEQ. The DNA for the CDR3 is TGTGCCAGCAGCACCCAGACATCCTACAATGAGCAGTTCTTC. Its protein is CASSTQTSYNEQFF.

The chain joins TRBV5-1 to TRBJ2-4, with a weak D call TRBD2 (5 bases). V dropped 0 bases and J dropped 0 bases, with 10 bases sitting between them. Germline V gene data show CDR1 as SGHRS and CDR2 as YFSETQ. This CDR3 is 16 amino acids long. CDR3 nucleotide sequence: TGCGCCAGCAGCTTGGGGGGAGAACTAGCCAAAAACATTCAGTACTTC. Translation gives CASSLGGELAKNIQYF. Full variable domain (rest looked up from reference TRBV5-1 and TRBJ2-4): KAGVTQTPRYLIKTRGQQVTLSCSPISGHRSVSWYQQTPGQGLQFLFEYFSETQRNKGNFPGRFSGRQFSNSRSEMNVSTLELGDSALYLCASSLGGELAKNIQYFGAGTRLSVL.

Only one count was recorded for this clonotype. The chain combines TRBV27 with TRBJ2-1; TRBD2 agrees at 12 bases. With 5 bases clipped from V and 4 bases from J, the junction kept 6 bases outside the gene matches. This CDR3 has 16 amino acids. Germline CDR1 reads MNHEY; CDR2 reads SMNVEV (reference sequence). In DNA, the CDR3 is TGTGCCAGCAGTCGGTCTAGCGGGGGGGATTACAATGAGCAGTTCTTC. Protein: CASSRSSGGDYNEQFF.

There are a few counts of this clonotype. The chain uses TRBV29-1 and TRBJ2-5, with 7 bases identical to TRBD2. The CDR3 is made up of 15 amino acids. CDR1 and CDR2 from the germline V gene are SQVTM and ANQGSEA. V lost 4 bases to trimming and J lost 4 bases; unmatched junction nucleotides: 12. CDR3 sequence (DNA): TGCAGCGTTGGTCATAAGGGACTACCAGGAGAGACCCAGTACTTC. It translates to CSVGHKGLPGETQYF.